Following are 27 T cell receptor beta chains from one sample sequenced in a study of cytomegalovirus exposure and HLA in healthy donors. PCR involved 60 Vbeta and 13 Jbeta primers. Produced via immunoSEQ multiplex PCR; TCRdb's table is partial and in-frame only. This sample yields some 150,000 clones, of which roughly 79% are seen a single time; about 0.62% belongs to the top ten. The sequencing input was PBMCs. These receptors originate from a male donor in good health and CMV-seronegative.

The chain couples TRBV2 to TRBJ2-5, with a possible D match to TRBD2 (5 bases). The last part of the DNA fits TRBJ2-7 better; the J call may be wrong. The length of the CDR3 is 14 residues. Germline CDR1 is SNHLY and CDR2 is FYNNEI. This CDR3 is CASSEKRDDREQYF. The CDR3, as DNA: TGTGCCAGCAGTGAAAAACGGGATGATCGCGAGCAGTACTTC.

In its sample, this clone was seen a few times. J is TRBJ1-4 and V is TRBV9, with 8 nucleotides matching TRBD1. This CDR3 has 17 amino acids. With 5 bases clipped from V and 7 bases from J, the junction kept 16 bases outside the gene matches. Germline V gene lookup returns CDR1 SGDLS and CDR2 YYNGEE. The CDR3 spells CASRTGTGFREGEKLFF. CDR3 in DNA: TGTGCCAGCAGGACCGGGACAGGTTTTAGAGAAGGTGAAAAACTGTTTTTT.

This chain joins TRBV5-1 and TRBJ1-2, with 7 bases that match TRBD1. The germline gives CDR1 SGHRS, CDR2 YFSETQ. J lost 5 bases, V lost 4 bases, and 14 bases had no gene match. There are 16 residues in the CDR3. The CDR3 here is CASSPGKMTGHYGYTF. CDR3 nucleotide sequence: TGCGCCAGCAGCCCCGGAAAAATGACAGGGCATTATGGCTACACCTTC.

CDR3 residues: CASSLDGYDKNIQYF. In DNA form, the CDR3 reads TGCGCCAGCAGCTTGGACGGGTACGACAAAAACATTCAGTACTTC. The chain links TRBV5-1 to TRBJ2-4; D gene unclear. The CDR3 totals 15 residues. CDR1 is SGHRS and CDR2 is YFSETQ in the germline V gene. Between the trimmed V and J ends, which lost 0 bases and 3 bases, there was a span of 10 bases. Complete variable domain (other parts from reference TRBV5-1 and TRBJ2-4): KAGVTQTPRYLIKTRGQQVTLSCSPISGHRSVSWYQQTPGQGLQFLFEYFSETQRNKGNFPGRFSGRQFSNSRSEMNVSTLELGDSALYLCASSLDGYDKNIQYFGAGTRLSVL.

The rearrangement uses TRBV18 and TRBJ1-1; D is possibly TRBD1 (6 bases). CDR3 length: 15 residues. Deletions cut 0 bases from V and 5 bases from J, with 13 bases between. Per germline, CDR1 KGHSH and CDR2 LQKENI. Written as DNA, the CDR3 is TGTGCCAGCTCACCACCACAGGGAATTGGTACTGAAGCTTTCTTT. This gives the protein CASSPPQGIGTEAFF.

The chain employs TRBV23-1 and TRBJ1-1; tentative D call: TRBD1 (5 bases). TRBV23-1 counts as an open reading frame of uncertain function. V dropped 10 bases and J dropped 1 base, with 13 bases sitting between them. The CDR3 runs to 13 residues. DNA of the CDR3: TGCGCCATCCCGAAGGGGCAGAACACTGAAGCTTTCTTT. This gives the protein CAIPKGQNTEAFF.

The chain carries TRBV19 and TRBJ1-2; possible D gene TRBD1, 6 bases. The CDR3 spans 11 residues. The V gene lost 4 bases and the J gene lost 7 bases, with 7 bases spanning the gap. The V gene's germline CDR1 is LNHDA and CDR2 SQIVND (reference sequence). Here the CDR3 reads CASSTGVGYTF. DNA for the CDR3: TGTGCCAGTAGTACAGGGGTTGGCTACACCTTC.

The CDR3 here is CASSLATGINTGELFF. The CDR3 nucleotides read TGCGCCAGCAGCTTGGCCACCGGGATCAACACCGGGGAGCTGTTTTTT. The V and J genes are TRBV5-1 and TRBJ2-2; perhaps TRBD2 as D (5 bases). The CDR3 is made up of 16 amino acids. Germline lookup yields CDR1 SGHRS and CDR2 YFSETQ. Trimming pared 0 bases from V and 2 bases from J, leaving 11 bases between. The variable domain in full, with the rest retrieved from reference TRBV5-1 and TRBJ2-2, is KAGVTQTPRYLIKTRGQQVTLSCSPISGHRSVSWYQQTPGQGLQFLFEYFSETQRNKGNFPGRFSGRQFSNSRSEMNVSTLELGDSALYLCASSLATGINTGELFFGEGSRLTVL.

The chain is built from TRBV6-6 and TRBJ2-3; TRBD1 is a possible D gene (5 bases). This CDR3 region has 14 residues. The germline V and J ends were trimmed by 8 bases and 4 bases, with 16 bases remaining between them. Germline values: CDR1 MNHNY, CDR2 SVGAGI (reference sequence). The CDR3 is CASSKVRDADTQYF. CDR3 nucleotide sequence: TGTGCCAGCTCGAAAGTCAGGGATGCAGATACGCAGTATTTT.

The chain has TRBV7-9 and TRBJ2-3; D unresolved. From germline, CDR1 is SEHNR and CDR2 FQNEAQ (reference sequence). There are 12 residues in the CDR3. Between the trimmed V and J ends, which lost 2 bases and 4 bases, there was a span of 4 bases. The chain's CDR3 is CASSLSSDTQYF. The CDR3 bases are TGTGCCAGCAGCTTATCCTCAGATACGCAGTATTTT.

This sequence joins TRBV11-3 and TRBJ1-1; D is unclear. This CDR3 spans 16 amino acids. V was clipped by 5 bases and J by 0 bases, with 16 bases between them. Germline CDR1 and CDR2: SGHNT and YENEEA. CDR3 residues: CASSPRPTNLNTEAFF. The DNA of the CDR3 is TGTGCCAGCAGCCCTAGGCCCACAAACCTGAACACTGAAGCTTTCTTT.

The V and J genes are TRBV13 and TRBJ2-7, with D tentatively TRBD2 (6 bases). Germline V CDR1 and CDR2: PRHDT, FYEKMQ (reference sequence). Trimming took off 0 bases at V and 1 base at J, with 7 bases between the two ends. CDR3 length equals 14 residues. CDR3 sequence (DNA): TGTGCCAGCAGCTTAGGCGGGAGTTCCTACGAGCAGTACTTC. Translating gives CASSLGGSSYEQYF.

The rearrangement joins TRBV6-4 to TRBJ2-3; tentative D call: TRBD2 (6 bases). In germline, CDR1 is MRHNA, CDR2 SNTAGT. This CDR3 has 15 residues. Trimming cost V 5 bases and J 2 bases, with 14 bases left between them. The CDR3 nucleotides read TGTGCCAGCAGTCGGGGCCGGGACTTCACAGATACGCAGTATTTT. Its protein is CASSRGRDFTDTQYF.

The gene calls are TRBV29-1 and TRBJ2-2, with 9 bases that match TRBD2. Germline assignment: CDR1 SQVTM and CDR2 ANQGSEA. V was clipped by 6 bases and J by 5 bases; unmatched bases: 4. The CDR3 has 13 residues. CDR3 loop: CSVETSGTGELFF. The CDR3 DNA reads TGCAGCGTGGAGACTAGCGGAACCGGGGAGCTGTTTTTT.

This rearrangement joins TRBV7-2 to TRBJ1-2; tentative D call: TRBD1 (5 bases). The ends were cut back, 1 base at V and 6 bases at J, with 9 bases in the middle. The CDR3 is made up of 13 amino acids. Germline-derived CDR1 and CDR2 are SGHTA and FQGNSA. CDR3 residues: CASSLVQGDGYTF. The CDR3, as DNA: TGTGCCAGCAGCTTAGTCCAGGGTGATGGCTACACCTTC.

The gene calls are TRBV9 and TRBJ1-1, with D hard to call. V was cut by 4 bases and J by 1 base, with 11 bases left in between. Germline V lookup: CDR1 SGDLS, CDR2 YYNGEE. This CDR3 spans 14 amino acids. The CDR3 here is CASSPTSGNTEAFF. CDR3 coding DNA: TGTGCCAGCAGCCCGACAAGCGGGAACACTGAAGCTTTCTTT.

The chain links TRBV7-2 to TRBJ2-1, with TRBD2 matching 13 bases. The CDR3 has 17 amino acids. Germline V lookup: CDR1 SGHTA, CDR2 FQGNSA. V lost 4 bases to trimming and J lost 4 bases; unmatched junction nucleotides: 7. Here the CDR3 reads CASSSRTSGRAYNEQFF. For the CDR3, the DNA is TGTGCCAGCAGCTCCCGGACTAGCGGGAGAGCATACAATGAGCAGTTCTTC.

This clone was seen only a few times. This sequence joins TRBV5-4 and TRBJ2-5; the match to TRBD2 covers 10 bases. V lost 4 bases, J lost 5 bases, and 14 bases stayed unmatched. This CDR3 has 17 residues. Looked up from germline, CDR1 is SGHNT and CDR2 is YYREEE (reference sequence). DNA of the CDR3: TGTGCCAGCAGCCCGCTTTGGAGCGGGAGGGCCGAGGAGACCCAGTACTTC. Residues: CASSPLWSGRAEETQYF.

The V call is TRBV4-3, the J call TRBJ2-3; D possibly corresponds to TRBD2 (5 bases). V was shortened by 0 bases and J by 0 bases, with 13 bases between the two germline ends. Germline V lookup: CDR1 LGHNA, CDR2 YSLEER. This CDR3 spans 17 amino acids. CDR3 nucleotide sequence: TGCGCCAGCAGCCAAGATGGGCGGACTTCTAGCACAGATACGCAGTATTTT. This sequence encodes CASSQDGRTSSTDTQYF.

This chain joins TRBV9 and TRBJ1-1; tentative D call: TRBD1 (6 bases). CDR3 length: 16 amino acids. The germline CDR1 and CDR2 sequences are SGDLS and YYNGEE. Trimming took 0 bases from V and 0 from J, leaving 12 bases between them. CDR3 DNA: TGTGCCAGCAGCGTAGGAGGGGGTACTATGAACACTGAAGCTTTCTTT. Translation gives CASSVGGGTMNTEAFF.

The CDR3 reads CASSYRTSSYEQYF. As DNA, the CDR3 is TGTGCCAGCAGTTATCGGACTAGCTCCTACGAGCAGTACTTC. The chain recombines TRBV27 with TRBJ2-7; 7 bases fit TRBD2. CDR1 MNHEY and CDR2 SMNVEV come from the germline V gene (reference sequence). The CDR3 runs 14 residues. With 4 bases clipped from V and 0 bases from J, the junction kept 3 bases outside the gene matches.

This chain joins TRBV2 and TRBJ1-1, with 8 bases aligning to TRBD1. The J segment lost 6 bases and the V segment lost 6 bases, leaving 9 bases of the junction unmatched. CDR3 size: 14 residues. In germline, CDR1 is SNHLY, CDR2 FYNNEI. For the CDR3, the DNA is TGTGCCAGCAGGGTCGAAACAGGGGGGCCTGAAGCTTTCTTT. Translated: CASRVETGGPEAFF.

V gene TRBV7-8 combines with J gene TRBJ2-7; tentatively, D is TRBD2 (7 bases). Germline CDR1 and CDR2: SGHVS and FQNEAQ. V lost 4 bases to trimming and J lost 3 bases, with 16 bases between them. This CDR3 has 15 amino acids. CDR3 sequence reads: CASSYLTGGNYEQYF. CDR3 coding DNA: TGTGCCAGCAGCTATTTGACGGGGGGCAACTACGAGCAGTACTTC.

The chain is built from TRBV18 and TRBJ1-1, with a possible D match to TRBD1 (5 bases). Trimming cost V 3 bases and J 6 bases, with 14 bases left between them. Germline CDR1 and CDR2: KGHSH and LQKENI. The CDR3 has 14 amino acids. This CDR3 reads CASSPGRLEAEAFF. For the CDR3, the DNA is TGTGCCAGCTCACCGGGGCGGCTTGAGGCTGAAGCTTTCTTT.

V is TRBV9 and J is TRBJ1-4; 8 nucleotides match TRBD1. V was pared by 4 bases and J by 8 bases, with 13 bases of the junction left unmatched. In germline, CDR1 is SGDLS, CDR2 YYNGEE. CDR3 length: 16 residues. CDR3 in amino acids: CASSPRRGQDIEKLFF. The CDR3 bases are TGTGCCAGCAGCCCCCGGAGGGGACAGGATATCGAAAAACTGTTTTTT.

The chain employs TRBV9 and TRBJ1-6; 9 bases align to TRBD1. Trimming took 4 bases from V and 0 from J; bases not matched to a gene: 5. From germline, CDR1 is SGDLS and CDR2 YYNGEE. The CDR3 contains 17 residues. CDR3 sequence (DNA): TGTGCCAGCAGCTCTGGACAGGGGAGCTCCTATAATTCACCCCTCCACTTT. It is translated as CASSSGQGSSYNSPLHF.

This clone occurred a few times. The chain carries TRBV7-9 and TRBJ1-1; perhaps TRBD1 as D (6 bases). V gave up 4 bases and J gave up 4 bases, with 13 bases separating them. The CDR3 consists of 14 residues. Germline CDR1 is SEHNR and CDR2 is FQNEAQ (reference sequence). Here the CDR3 DNA reads TGTGCCAGCAGCTCCCGACAGGACGGCACTGAAGCTTTCTTT. Its translation: CASSSRQDGTEAFF.